This T cell receptor beta chain was captured by sequencing in a study of tumor-infiltrating lymphocytes in localized non-small cell lung cancer. Assay: immunoSEQ multiplex PCR; the TCRdb copy retains only in-frame clones and omits some. This sample yields fewer than 15,000 clones, of which about 76% are seen a single time; less than 20% belongs to the top ten. Germline lookup yields CDR1 SNHLY and CDR2 FYNNEI. Deletions cut 4 bases from V and 4 bases from J, with 11 bases between. The CDR3 runs to 14 residues. Turning to this clone: Its antigen remains unidentified.

Regarding the study as a whole: Technical variation could not be separated from intratumor heterogeneity here. TCRbeta sequencing showed higher T cell infiltration in tumors than uninvolved lung.

This chain links TRBV2 with TRBJ1-3; no reliable D call. Sequenced input: uninvolved lung tissue not adjacent to the tumor. This TCR derives from a human donor with non-small cell lung cancer. The DNA for the CDR3 is TGTGCCAGCAGTGGGGGAGGAGTCGGAAACACCATATATTTT. It codes for CASSGGGVGNTIYF. Together with reference TRBV2 and TRBJ1-3, the CDR3 gives the full variable domain: EPEVTQTPSHQVTQMGQEVILRCVPISNHLYFYWYRQILGQKVEFLVSFYNNEISEKSEIFDDQFSVERPDGSNFTLKIRSTKLEDSAMYFCASSGGGVGNTIYFGEGSWLTVV.